This entry lists 22 T cell receptor beta chains sequenced from one sample in a study of blood T cell repertoires in COVID-19. The data were produced by immunoSEQ multiplex PCR, yet TCRdb's version contains in-frame clones alone and is incomplete. The sample contains 400,000 to 450,000 clones, 86% of which appear only once. The sequencing sample was made of peripheral blood. The receptors were sampled from a woman in her twenties or thirties with active or convalescent COVID-19.

The rearrangement uses TRBV5-1 and TRBJ2-1; the D gene is possibly TRBD2 (6 bases). The CDR3 has 15 residues. Per germline, CDR1 SGHRS and CDR2 YFSETQ. V shed 0 bases and J shed 6 bases, with 13 bases lying between them. The CDR3 sequence: CASSLERVSFNEQFF. CDR3 in DNA: TGCGCCAGCAGCTTGGAGCGGGTCTCATTCAATGAGCAGTTCTTC.

The chain has TRBV24-1 and TRBJ1-1; 7 positions match TRBD1. Germline V gene data show CDR1 as KGHDR and CDR2 as SFDVKD. V was pared by 2 bases and J by 9 bases, with 5 bases of the junction left unmatched. The CDR3 covers 13 residues. The CDR3 bases are TGTGCCACCAGTGATTCAGACAGGGAAAAAGCTTTCTTT. Protein: CATSDSDREKAFF.

The chain is built from TRBV5-1 and TRBJ1-2; 8 positions agree with TRBD1. CDR1 and CDR2 from the germline V gene are SGHRS and YFSETQ. The CDR3 runs 15 residues. Trimming at V came to 3 bases and at J to 6 bases, leaving 10 bases not matched to a gene. CDR3 loop: CASSWWGDRSDGYTF. The CDR3 DNA is TGCGCCAGCAGCTGGTGGGGGGACAGGTCGGATGGCTACACCTTC.

CDR3 bases: TGTGCCAGTAGTTCTCGGGTGTTCGGCAATCAGCCCCAGCATTTT. Its protein is CASSSRVFGNQPQHF. The V gene is TRBV19, the J gene TRBJ1-5; D is uncertain. The CDR3 totals 15 residues. Germline CDR1 and CDR2: LNHDA and SQIVND (reference sequence). V dropped 5 bases and J dropped 2 bases, with 13 bases sitting between them.

The genes are TRBV25-1 and TRBJ1-2; 7 bases map to TRBD1. Germline V gene lookup returns CDR1 MGHDK and CDR2 SYGVNS. The V and J ends lost 0 bases and 13 bases, in that order; junction bases with no gene match: 8. CDR3 size: 13 residues. Written as DNA, the CDR3 is TGTGCCAGCAGTGAATATCCCTCGACAGGGATCACCTTC. Its protein product is CASSEYPSTGITF.

This chain joins TRBV4-1 and TRBJ1-4; 7 positions match TRBD1. Germline V CDR1 and CDR2: MGHRA, YSYEKL. There are 15 residues in the CDR3. V gave up 3 bases and J gave up 4 bases; unmatched junction bases: 5. The CDR3 region is CASSHAGQVNEKLFF. In DNA, the CDR3 is TGCGCCAGCAGCCACGCCGGACAGGTTAATGAAAAACTGTTTTTT.

The chain has TRBV7-9 and TRBJ1-1, with 7 positions matching TRBD1. From germline, CDR1 is SEHNR and CDR2 FQNEAQ (reference sequence). V lost 2 bases, J lost 4 bases, and 7 bases stayed unmatched. The CDR3 contains 15 residues. The CDR3 region is CASSLTSGQSTEAFF. The CDR3 region has the DNA TGTGCCAGCAGCTTAACCTCGGGACAGTCCACTGAAGCTTTCTTT.

The chain has TRBV5-6 and TRBJ1-2; TRBD1 aligns across 7 bases. The CDR3 covers 12 residues. Trimming cost V 4 bases and J 3 bases; bases outside gene matches: 0. The germline V gene has CDR1 SGHDT and CDR2 YYEEEE. Here the CDR3 DNA reads TGTGCCAGCAGCGGACAGGACTATGGCTACACCTTC. Translated: CASSGQDYGYTF.

This clone was seen only once. V is TRBV25-1 and J is TRBJ1-1; no clear D. This CDR3 has 15 amino acids. The V end lost 1 base, the J end lost 0 bases, and 9 bases lay between the germline ends. Germline loops: CDR1 MGHDK, CDR2 SYGVNS. Written as DNA, the CDR3 is TGTGCCAGCAGTGAATTCGGAGGGCTGAACACTGAAGCTTTCTTT. As protein: CASSEFGGLNTEAFF. Full variable domain (outside the CDR3, taken from reference TRBV25-1 and TRBJ1-1): EADIYQTPRYLVIGTGKKITLECSQTMGHDKMYWYQQDPGMELHLIHYSYGVNSTEKGDLSSESTVSRIRTEHFPLTLESARPSHTSQYLCASSEFGGLNTEAFFGQGTRLTVV.

The V gene is TRBV2, the J gene TRBJ2-7, with 9 bases aligning to TRBD1. Germline loops: CDR1 SNHLY, CDR2 FYNNEI. CDR3 length equals 14 residues. The V gene end was trimmed by 4 bases and the J gene end by 6 bases; junction bases not matched to a gene: 7. The CDR3 DNA is TGTGCCAGCAGTGGAGGGACAGGGCAGGGCGAGCAGTACTTC. Amino acid sequence: CASSGGTGQGEQYF.

This clone showed up just a few times. The CDR3 sequence is CAWSRRGRDTQYF. DNA of the CDR3: TGTGCCTGGAGTAGGCGCGGGAGAGATACGCAGTATTTT. V usage is TRBV30 and J usage is TRBJ2-3, with 7 bases identical to TRBD2. The CDR3 has 13 residues. CDR1 and CDR2 (germline): GTSNPN, SVGIG (reference sequence). V gave up 2 bases and J gave up 5 bases; unmatched junction bases: 4.

The CDR3 protein is CASSGTGFDGYTF. The CDR3 DNA follows: TGTGCCAGCAGCGGGACAGGGTTTGATGGCTACACCTTC. The chain carries TRBV7-2 and TRBJ1-2, with 9 bases identical to TRBD1. Germline CDR1 is SGHTA and CDR2 is FQGNSA. The CDR3 length is 13 residues. J was trimmed by 6 bases and V by 5 bases; bases with no gene match: 4.

The gene calls are TRBV20-1 and TRBJ1-4; D gene unclear. Germline assignment: CDR1 DFQATT and CDR2 SNEGSKA (reference sequence). Trimming left V 3 bases short and J 8 bases short, with 13 bases between. This CDR3 comprises 13 residues. The CDR3 DNA sequence: TGCAGTGCTAGTACTGGGCCGGCCGAAAAACTGTTTTTT. It specifies CSASTGPAEKLFF.

In regard to this clone: One end of the junction fails to match germline, which may point to a read error. This chain links TRBV2 with TRBJ2-3, with 13 bases lining up with TRBD2. This CDR3 spans 16 amino acids. CDR1 is SNHLY, CDR2 FYNNEI, per germline. CDR3 nucleotide sequence: TGTGCCAGCAGGGAAGGACTAGCGGGGGCGCGGGATACGCAGTATTTT. Translation gives CASREGLAGARDTQYF.

V usage is TRBV10-3 and J usage is TRBJ1-1; tentatively, D is TRBD1 (6 bases). Trimming took 3 bases from V and 4 from J, leaving 15 bases between them. Per germline, CDR1 ENHRY and CDR2 SYGVKD. There are 15 residues in the CDR3. CDR3 sequence (DNA): TGTGCCATCAGTGATTGGGCGGGGGCCGGCACTGAAGCTTTCTTT. As protein: CAISDWAGAGTEAFF.

The chain combines TRBV5-1 with TRBJ2-3, with 13 nucleotides matching TRBD2. The V segment lost 0 bases and the J segment 0 bases; nucleotides outside the gene matches: 19. This CDR3 has 23 residues. The V gene's germline CDR1 is SGHRS and CDR2 YFSETQ. This chain's CDR3 is CASSLGPSMGWTSGRRSTDTQYF. The CDR3 DNA sequence: TGCGCCAGCAGCTTGGGACCTTCAATGGGTTGGACTAGCGGGAGAAGAAGCACAGATACGCAGTATTTT.

V gene TRBV10-3 combines with J gene TRBJ1-1, with D unclear. Per the germline V gene, CDR1 is ENHRY and CDR2 is SYGVKD. The CDR3 consists of 15 residues. The ends were cut back, 6 bases at V and 3 bases at J, with 17 bases in the middle. The CDR3 protein is CAISASRWGDTEAFF. The CDR3 bases are TGTGCCATCAGCGCCTCCCGGTGGGGAGACACTGAAGCTTTCTTT.

The genes are TRBV19 and TRBJ1-1; 9 bases match TRBD1. J lost 0 bases, V lost 7 bases, and 12 bases had no gene match. The CDR3 is 17 amino acids. Germline V CDR1 and CDR2: LNHDA, SQIVND (reference sequence). CDR3 sequence (DNA): TGTGCCAGTAAGGTCGCACAGGGGGCTCGAATGAACACTGAAGCTTTCTTT. It is translated as CASKVAQGARMNTEAFF.

The chain joins TRBV6-5 to TRBJ2-3; TRBD2 matches at 14 bases. CDR3 length: 15 residues. V lost 6 bases and J lost 8; bases outside the gene matches: 7. CDR1 is MNHEY, CDR2 SVGAGI, per germline. The CDR3 DNA sequence: TGTGCCAGCAGCCAATTGGGACTAGCGGGAGCTACGCAGTATTTT. Translation gives CASSQLGLAGATQYF.

V is TRBV4-1 and J is TRBJ1-4; maybe TRBD1 (5 bases). CDR1 MGHRA and CDR2 YSYEKL come from the germline V gene. V lost 1 base and J lost 0, with 21 bases in between. The CDR3 runs to 20 residues. For the CDR3, the DNA is TGCGCCAGCAGCCAAGCATTATCGTGGACATTCTTCGCAACTAATGAAAAACTGTTTTTT. Translated: CASSQALSWTFFATNEKLFF.

The chain uses TRBV19 and TRBJ1-1; 9 bases line up with TRBD1. From germline, CDR1 is LNHDA and CDR2 SQIVND (reference sequence). The V segment lost 5 bases and the J segment 4 bases; nucleotides outside the gene matches: 11. The CDR3 is 16 residues long. The CDR3 nucleotides are TGTGCCAGTAGTCCCAGCTACTCGGACAGGGGCACTGAAGCTTTCTTT. It yields the protein CASSPSYSDRGTEAFF.

V and J are TRBV5-6 and TRBJ1-5; TRBD1 matches 9 bases. V shed 2 bases, J shed 4 bases, and the junction held 4 bases outside the gene matches. CDR1 and CDR2 from the germline V gene are SGHDT and YYEEEE. The length of the CDR3 is 15 residues. CDR3 loop: CASSFDRGVNQPQHF. CDR3 nucleotide sequence: TGTGCCAGCAGCTTTGACAGGGGGGTAAATCAGCCCCAGCATTTT.